This T cell receptor beta chain comes out of a study of blood T cell repertoires in COVID-19. Study-level information: Material from acute and convalescent COVID-19 was sourced from the United States, Italy and Spain.

This clone was seen more than once but under ten times. Some clones are missing from TCRdb's copy, which holds only in-frame ones; the method was immunoSEQ multiplex PCR. Here the sample spans about 480,000 clones, approximately 90% being singletons. This clonotype was sampled from a woman between 25 and 40 years old with acute or convalescent COVID-19. What was sequenced was peripheral blood.

The CDR3 is CASSLQGLQPQHF. Here the CDR3 DNA reads TGTGCCAGCAGCTTACAGGGGCTCCAGCCCCAGCATTTT. The gene calls are TRBV7-8 and TRBJ1-5, with D tentatively TRBD1 (6 bases). Trimming left V 2 bases short and J 7 bases short, with 9 bases between. The CDR3 spans 13 residues. CDR1 is SGHVS and CDR2 is FQNEAQ in the germline V gene.